This TCR beta chain was documented in a study of human T cells and chemical hapten exposure. Per the germline V gene, CDR1 is LNHDA and CDR2 is SQIVND (reference sequence). The CDR3 extends over 19 amino acids. Trimming took 8 bases from V and 0 from J, leaving 26 bases between them. Regarding time point: pre-sensitization, week 0. The treatment was: therapeutic diphenylcyclopropenone sensitization with weekly scalp DPC. TCRdb reprocessed the RACE reads with MiXCR, giving one entry per CDR3 protein. The top ten clones hold around 2.8% of a sample with about 120,000 distinct CDR3 sequences, roughly 13% of them seen once.

This TCR was sampled from a woman between 18 and 29 years old with alopecia areata. Some clones in this sample may be carry-over from other donors' samples. This material consisted of whole blood, taken in connection with sensitization to the hapten diphenylcyclopropenone (DPC). The rearrangement links TRBV19 to TRBJ1-5, with TRBD1 as a possible D gene (6 bases). CDR3 sequence reads: CASQSGYKTGAYSNQPQHF. CDR3 in DNA: TGTGCCAGTCAATCCGGTTATAAGACAGGCGCCTATAGCAATCAGCCCCAGCATTTT. Full variable domain (rest looked up from reference TRBV19 and TRBJ1-5): DGGITQSPKYLFRKEGQNVTLSCEQNLNHDAMYWYRQDPGQGLRLIYYSQIVNDFQKGDIAEGYSVSREKKESFPLTVTSAQKNPTAFYLCASQSGYKTGAYSNQPQHFGDGTRLSIL.